This TCR beta chain was identified in a study of CD8 T cells in Susac syndrome. Random hexamers primed reverse transcription of roughly 0.5 to 1 ug RNA. TCRdb reprocessed the immunoSEQ multiplex PCR reads via MiXCR and lists one record per CDR3 protein. The sample shows some 400,000 distinct CDR3 sequences, approximately 85% of them seen only once. Sequencing of TCR beta was performed on blood CD8+ and CD4+ T cells. In germline, CDR1 is SQVTM, CDR2 ANQGSEA. This CDR3 comprises 13 residues. The germline V and J ends were trimmed by 0 bases and 7 bases, with 12 bases remaining between them. The TCR sequence derives from a human donor with multiple sclerosis. The sequenced material came from CD8+ T cells from PBMCs. This sequence joins TRBV29-1 and TRBJ1-2, with D perhaps TRBD1 (6 bases). The CDR3 bases are TGCAGCGTTGAAGACCCCGAGGGGGTTGGCTACACCTTC. Protein product: CSVEDPEGVGYTF. Supplemented by reference TRBV29-1 and TRBJ1-2, the full variable domain reads SAVISQKPSRDICQRGTSLTIQCQVDSQVTMMFWYRQQPGQSLTLIATANQGSEATYESGFVIDKFPISRPNLTFSTLTVSNMSPEDSSIYLCSVEDPEGVGYTFGSGTRLTVV.